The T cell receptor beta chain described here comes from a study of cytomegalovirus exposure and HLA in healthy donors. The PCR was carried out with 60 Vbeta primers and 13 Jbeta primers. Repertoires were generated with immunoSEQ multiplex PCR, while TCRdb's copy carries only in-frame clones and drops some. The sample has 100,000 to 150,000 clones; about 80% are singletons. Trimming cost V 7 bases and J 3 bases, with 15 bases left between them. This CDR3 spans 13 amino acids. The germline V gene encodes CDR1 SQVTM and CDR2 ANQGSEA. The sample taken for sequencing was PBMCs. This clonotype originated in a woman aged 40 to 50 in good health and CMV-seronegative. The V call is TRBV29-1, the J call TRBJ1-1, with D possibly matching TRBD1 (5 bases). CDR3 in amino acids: CSARAGGDTEAFF. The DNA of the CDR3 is TGCAGCGCGCGGGCGGGAGGGGACACTGAAGCTTTCTTT. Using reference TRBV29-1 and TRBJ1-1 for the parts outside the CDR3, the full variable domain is SAVISQKPSRDICQRGTSLTIQCQVDSQVTMMFWYRQQPGQSLTLIATANQGSEATYESGFVIDKFPISRPNLTFSTLTVSNMSPEDSSIYLCSARAGGDTEAFFGQGTRLTVV.